A selection of T cell receptor beta chains follows, all from one sample in a study of T cell repertoires in cytomegalovirus infection. TCRdb processed the reads anew with MiXCR; each CDR3 protein has one entry. The table has some 920,000 distinct CDR3 sequences, approximately 31% seen once. Their recognized antigens are unknown. The source material was cultured CD8+ T cells from PBMCs, sampled from culture after CMV antigen stimulation. These receptors all stem from a human donor in good health (CMV status not recorded). Some clones in this sample may be carry-over from other donors' samples. Both conserved end residues are part of each CDR3. The order of the fields is V gene, clone size, D gene, J gene, CDR3 DNA, CDR3 protein. A D gene is named only where the DNA matches it firmly. Size is stated for part of the rows, as once, few or many counts, or as a class when the clone is expanded.

v_call: TRBV7-9; clone_size: few; d_call: NA; j_call: TRBJ2-7; cdr3_nt: TGTGCCAGCAGCTCCCGGGACCCAAAGGTGCGGAACGAGCAGTACTTC; cdr3_aa: CASSSRDPKVRNEQYF
v_call: TRBV27; clone_size: NA; d_call: NA; j_call: TRBJ2-5; cdr3_nt: TGTGCCAGCAGTTTATCGAGGTTGCGGGGTAGAGAGACCCAGTACTTC; cdr3_aa: CASSLSRLRGRETQYF
v_call: TRBV29-1; clone_size: NA; d_call: NA; j_call: TRBJ1-4; cdr3_nt: TGCAGCGTTGGCGAGATGCTGTATGAAAAACTGTTTTTT; cdr3_aa: CSVGEMLYEKLFF
v_call: TRBV4-1; clone_size: NA; d_call: TRBD2; j_call: TRBJ2-2; cdr3_nt: TGCGCCAGCAGCCCTAGCGGGGGGGCGACCGGGGAGCTGTTTTTT; cdr3_aa: CASSPSGGATGELFF
v_call: TRBV7-9; clone_size: NA; d_call: NA; j_call: TRBJ1-2; cdr3_nt: TGTGCCAGCAGCCCGCCGGAGGGAGCATTTAACTATGGCTACACCTTC; cdr3_aa: CASSPPEGAFNYGYTF
v_call: TRBV6-2/TRBV6-3; clone_size: few; d_call: NA; j_call: TRBJ2-1; cdr3_nt: TGTGCCAGCACCATGCCTTCGGGGGTAGGGAATGAGCAGTTCTTC; cdr3_aa: CASTMPSGVGNEQFF
v_call: TRBV7-9; clone_size: few; d_call: NA; j_call: TRBJ2-1; cdr3_nt: TGTGCCAGCAGTGGGACTGGGGAGCAGTTCTTC; cdr3_aa: CASSGTGEQFF
v_call: TRBV4-3; clone_size: NA; d_call: NA; j_call: TRBJ2-1; cdr3_nt: TGCGCCAGCAGCCAAGATAGGACGGCAGGCAATGAGCAGTTCTTC; cdr3_aa: CASSQDRTAGNEQFF
v_call: TRBV7-9; clone_size: NA; d_call: NA; j_call: TRBJ1-1; cdr3_nt: TGTGCCAGCAGACCCGGGCTCACTGAAGCTTTCTTT; cdr3_aa: CASRPGLTEAFF
v_call: TRBV27; clone_size: NA; d_call: TRBD1; j_call: TRBJ2-7; cdr3_nt: TGTGCCAGCGCGGCGGGACAGGGCTACGAGCAGTACTTC; cdr3_aa: CASAAGQGYEQYF
v_call: TRBV5-5; clone_size: few; d_call: NA; j_call: TRBJ1-1; cdr3_nt: TGTGCCAGCCTACACGGGGGCACTGAAGCTTTCTTT; cdr3_aa: CASLHGGTEAFF
v_call: TRBV5-6; clone_size: few; d_call: NA; j_call: TRBJ2-3; cdr3_nt: TGTGCCAGCAGCTTGGGCCCCGATACAGATACGCAGTATTTT; cdr3_aa: CASSLGPDTDTQYF
v_call: TRBV9; clone_size: NA; d_call: TRBD2; j_call: TRBJ2-6; cdr3_nt: TGTGCCAGCAGCGAGCGGGGGCGCTCTGGGGCCAACGTCCTGACTTTC; cdr3_aa: CASSERGRSGANVLTF
v_call: TRBV12-5; clone_size: few; d_call: TRBD1; j_call: TRBJ2-7; cdr3_nt: TGTGCTAGTGGAACAGGGGGTAGAGTGCAGTACTTC; cdr3_aa: CASGTGGRVQYF
v_call: TRBV5-4; clone_size: few; d_call: NA; j_call: TRBJ1-1; cdr3_nt: TGTGCCAGCAGCTTGGGTGGGACCGGCAATGAAGCTTTCTTT; cdr3_aa: CASSLGGTGNEAFF
v_call: TRBV7-9; clone_size: few; d_call: NA; j_call: TRBJ2-6; cdr3_nt: TGTGCCAGCAGACCTGGGGAGACTGGGGCCAACGTCCTGACTTTC; cdr3_aa: CASRPGETGANVLTF
v_call: TRBV7-9; clone_size: NA; d_call: TRBD1; j_call: TRBJ1-2; cdr3_nt: TGTGCCAGCAGCCTACGGACAGGGGGTGGCTACACCTTC; cdr3_aa: CASSLRTGGGYTF
v_call: TRBV12-3/TRBV12-4; clone_size: NA; d_call: TRBD2; j_call: TRBJ2-5; cdr3_nt: TGTGCCAGCAGCACCACTAGCGGGGATGAGACCCAGTACTTC; cdr3_aa: CASSTTSGDETQYF
v_call: TRBV3-1; clone_size: NA; d_call: NA; j_call: TRBJ2-5; cdr3_nt: TGTGCCAGCAGCCTTCCCACCCCCGGGTCCCAAGAGACCCAGTACTTC; cdr3_aa: CASSLPTPGSQETQYF
v_call: TRBV20-1; clone_size: NA; d_call: NA; j_call: TRBJ1-2; cdr3_nt: TGCAGTGCTAGTGACGGGACTGCAAGCTTCTATGGCTACACCTTC; cdr3_aa: CSASDGTASFYGYTF
v_call: TRBV10-2; clone_size: few; d_call: NA; j_call: TRBJ1-1; cdr3_nt: TGCGCCAGCTGCGACGAGGGGGAAACTGAAGCTTTCTTT; cdr3_aa: CASCDEGETEAFF
v_call: TRBV29-1; clone_size: NA; d_call: TRBD1; j_call: TRBJ2-1; cdr3_nt: TGCAGCGTTGGACAGGGTGATGAGCAGTTCTTC; cdr3_aa: CSVGQGDEQFF
v_call: TRBV19; clone_size: NA; d_call: NA; j_call: TRBJ2-1; cdr3_nt: TGTGCCAGTAGTATGGACAGTAGCTCCTACAATGAGCAGTTCTTC; cdr3_aa: CASSMDSSSYNEQFF
v_call: TRBV7-3; clone_size: few; d_call: NA; j_call: TRBJ2-1; cdr3_nt: TGTGCCAGCACCCCCCAACCAGGGGGGGAGCAGTTCTTC; cdr3_aa: CASTPQPGGEQFF
v_call: TRBV28; clone_size: NA; d_call: NA; j_call: TRBJ2-6; cdr3_nt: TGTGCCAGCAGTGGGATGATACTTTCTGGGGCCAACGTCCTGACTTTC; cdr3_aa: CASSGMILSGANVLTF
v_call: TRBV7-9; clone_size: NA; d_call: TRBD1; j_call: TRBJ1-1; cdr3_nt: TGTGCCAGCAGCCCTCCCGACAGGGTGACCACTGAAGCTTTCTTT; cdr3_aa: CASSPPDRVTTEAFF
v_call: TRBV7-6; clone_size: many; d_call: TRBD1; j_call: TRBJ2-2; cdr3_nt: TGTGCCAGCAGCTCCTCCGGGACAGGGGGCGACACCGGGGAGCTGTTTTTT; cdr3_aa: CASSSSGTGGDTGELFF
v_call: TRBV19; clone_size: NA; d_call: NA; j_call: TRBJ2-5; cdr3_nt: TGTGCCAGTAGTATCTGGGACACCCAAGAGACCCAGCACTTC; cdr3_aa: CASSIWDTQETQHF
v_call: TRBV11-2; clone_size: NA; d_call: NA; j_call: TRBJ1-4; cdr3_nt: TGTGCCAGCACCTCTTGGGGCAGAACTAATGAAAAACTGTTTTTT; cdr3_aa: CASTSWGRTNEKLFF
v_call: TRBV7-6; clone_size: NA; d_call: NA; j_call: TRBJ2-3; cdr3_nt: TGTGCCAGCAGCTTAATGGGGGCCCAGCAGGATACGCAGTATTTT; cdr3_aa: CASSLMGAQQDTQYF
v_call: TRBV12-3/TRBV12-4; clone_size: many; d_call: NA; j_call: TRBJ1-6; cdr3_nt: TGTGCCAGCAGTTCCCCGGGACACCAAGGGAATAATTCACCCCTCCACTTT; cdr3_aa: CASSSPGHQGNNSPLHF
v_call: TRBV27; clone_size: NA; d_call: TRBD1; j_call: TRBJ1-4; cdr3_nt: TGTGCCAGCACGACTTACCGGGACAGGTCTAATGAAAAACTGTTTTTT; cdr3_aa: CASTTYRDRSNEKLFF
v_call: TRBV20-1; clone_size: few; d_call: TRBD2; j_call: TRBJ2-3; cdr3_nt: TGCAGTGCTACCGGGGTAGCGGGGGGGACCGCCCCCACAGATACGCAGTATTTT; cdr3_aa: CSATGVAGGTAPTDTQYF
v_call: TRBV7-9; clone_size: few; d_call: TRBD1; j_call: TRBJ2-4; cdr3_nt: TGTGCCAGCAGCGCTACAGGGGGAAGAGCCAAAAACATTCAGTACTTC; cdr3_aa: CASSATGGRAKNIQYF
v_call: TRBV27; clone_size: few; d_call: NA; j_call: TRBJ2-6; cdr3_nt: TGTGCCAGCAGCCAGGGACTTTCTGGGGCCAACGTCCTGACTTTC; cdr3_aa: CASSQGLSGANVLTF
v_call: TRBV5-6; clone_size: few; d_call: NA; j_call: TRBJ2-5; cdr3_nt: TGTGCCAGCAGCTTTTTCGTAACAGGACAAGAGACCCAGTACTTC; cdr3_aa: CASSFFVTGQETQYF
v_call: TRBV29-1; clone_size: NA; d_call: TRBD1; j_call: TRBJ1-2; cdr3_nt: TGCAGCGTTGAGGGACAGGGTTTCGGCTATGGCTACACCTTC; cdr3_aa: CSVEGQGFGYGYTF
v_call: TRBV19; clone_size: NA; d_call: NA; j_call: TRBJ1-5; cdr3_nt: TGTGCCAGTAGTATGGGGGGGCCCCAGCATTTT; cdr3_aa: CASSMGGPQHF
v_call: TRBV4-3; clone_size: few; d_call: TRBD1; j_call: TRBJ1-2; cdr3_nt: TGCGCCAGCAGCCAAGTGGGCAGGGGGCAAGGCTACACCTTC; cdr3_aa: CASSQVGRGQGYTF
v_call: TRBV20-1; clone_size: few; d_call: TRBD2; j_call: TRBJ2-1; cdr3_nt: TGCAGTGCCCCCAGGACTAGCGGGTCCGCAAGTGAGCAGTTCTTC; cdr3_aa: CSAPRTSGSASEQFF
v_call: TRBV10-3; clone_size: NA; d_call: NA; j_call: TRBJ2-1; cdr3_nt: TGTGCCATCAGGAAAGAGACACCTCCCTCCTACAATGAGCAGTTCTTC; cdr3_aa: CAIRKETPPSYNEQFF
v_call: TRBV7-6; clone_size: few; d_call: NA; j_call: TRBJ2-7; cdr3_nt: TGTGCCAGCAGCCTCCCGGGACGGTCCTCCTACGAGCAGTACTTC; cdr3_aa: CASSLPGRSSYEQYF